This T cell receptor (beta chain) was found in a study of read filtering for tumor transcriptome and immune sequencing. Study at large: Among patients, 17 to 20 were male and around 13 female, aged roughly 45 to 85 (mean approximately 64).

The sample holds many counts of this clonotype. The library was built from 400 to 500 ng RNA with molecular barcoded adaptors for alpha/delta and beta/gamma chains. TCRdb fed the reads into MiXCR, producing one record per CDR3 protein. The sample carries approximately 59,000 distinct CDR3 sequences, around an eighth recorded once. The germline V and J ends were trimmed by 8 bases and 1 base, with 13 bases remaining between them. The CDR3 spans 13 residues. From germline, CDR1 is SQVTM and CDR2 ANQGSEA. The V gene is TRBV29-1, the J gene TRBJ2-3; D is uncertain. This sequence originates from a donor over 35 with multiple myeloma. The material sequenced was a population of CD138-negative cells sorted from bone marrow. CDR3 in amino acids: CSTVAVGTDTQYF. CDR3 coding DNA: TGCAGCACAGTCGCGGTCGGCACAGATACGCAGTATTTT.